Each of the 2 T cell receptor beta chains below was sequenced from the same sample in a study of blood T cell repertoires in COVID-19. Data came from immunoSEQ multiplex PCR; TCRdb stores just in-frame clones and leaves some out. The profile covers approximately 170,000 clones, with approximately 86% appearing a single time and around 9% taken by the ten largest. The material sequenced was peripheral blood. These receptor sequences come from a man over 45 with active or convalescent COVID-19.

V is TRBV18 and J is TRBJ1-4; TRBD1 is a possible D gene (6 bases). V was pared by 2 bases and J by 0 bases, with 7 bases between. This CDR3 is 15 amino acids long. Germline loops: CDR1 KGHSH, CDR2 LQKENI. This CDR3 is CASSPNRATNEKLFF. The DNA for the CDR3 is TGTGCCAGCTCACCAAACAGGGCAACTAATGAAAAACTGTTTTTT.

The chain has TRBV21-1 and TRBJ2-1; TRBD2, the D gene given by the table, was not confirmed from the DNA. TRBV21-1 is labeled a pseudogene. The CDR3 totals 16 residues. The CDR3 reads CASSKGIVISYNEQFF. The CDR3 DNA is TGTGCCAGCAGCAAAGGAATAGTAATATCCTACAATGAGCAGTTCTTC.